This passage covers 29 T cell receptor beta chains from one sample sequenced in a study of cytomegalovirus exposure and HLA in healthy donors. 13 Jbeta primers and 60 Vbeta primers were used for the PCR. Sequencing was performed with immunoSEQ multiplex PCR; in TCRdb, only in-frame clones are kept and a portion is missing. The data show approximately 59,000 clones, with roughly 60% seen just once and around 2.7% held by the top ten. The sequencing input was PBMCs. The receptors stem from a man aged 30-40 years in good health and CMV-seronegative.

The chain has TRBV19 and TRBJ1-2; 10 nucleotides align to TRBD1. The J segment lost 7 bases and the V segment lost 3 bases, leaving 5 bases of the junction unmatched. Germline assignment: CDR1 LNHDA and CDR2 SQIVND (reference sequence). The CDR3 runs 14 residues. CDR3 nucleotides: TGTGCCAGTAGTATCAGACAGGGGGCCGTTGGCTACACCTTC. Amino acids: CASSIRQGAVGYTF. Filled out from reference TRBV19 and TRBJ1-2, the complete variable domain reads DGGITQSPKYLFRKEGQNVTLSCEQNLNHDAMYWYRQDPGQGLRLIYYSQIVNDFQKGDIAEGYSVSREKKESFPLTVTSAQKNPTAFYLCASSIRQGAVGYTFGSGTRLTVV.

The chain is built from TRBV7-9 and TRBJ1-1; TRBD1 agrees at 7 bases. Per germline, CDR1 SEHNR and CDR2 FQNEAQ (reference sequence). V lost 5 bases to trimming and J lost 1 base; unmatched junction nucleotides: 7. The length of the CDR3 is 15 residues. The CDR3 DNA follows: TGTGCCAGCAGCCACCCGGGACAGAAGAACACTGAAGCTTTCTTT. Protein: CASSHPGQKNTEAFF.

This clone came up once. The CDR3 loop reads CASSQVVSSGGLYEQYF. The CDR3 DNA follows: TGCGCCAGCAGCCAAGTCGTTTCGAGCGGCGGACTTTACGAGCAGTACTTC. The chain links TRBV4-1 to TRBJ2-7; tentatively, D is TRBD2 (5 bases). Trimming stripped 1 base from V and 4 bases from J, with 20 bases between. The CDR3 contains 17 residues. CDR1 and CDR2 from the germline V gene are MGHRA and YSYEKL.

The chain uses TRBV6-5 and TRBJ1-2, with D possibly matching TRBD1 (6 bases). V shed 6 bases and J shed 3 bases, with 14 bases lying between them. The CDR3 loop spans 14 amino acids. The germline V gene encodes CDR1 MNHEY and CDR2 SVGAGI. CDR3 bases: TGTGCCAGCAGCAGGGACATTAGTGACTATGGCTACACCTTC. Translating gives CASSRDISDYGYTF.

The DNA for the CDR3 is TGCAGTGCTAGAGACCACGGGGAGCTGTTTTTT. This sequence encodes CSARDHGELFF. The chain has TRBV20-1 and TRBJ2-2, with D unresolved. The CDR3 extends over 11 amino acids. V lost 0 bases to trimming and J lost 7 bases, with 3 bases between them. Germline CDR1 and CDR2: DFQATT and SNEGSKA (reference sequence).

The gene calls are TRBV9 and TRBJ2-7, with 8 nucleotides matching TRBD1. The junction had 10 bases not matched to a gene; V was cut back by 4 bases and J by 4 bases. Germline CDR1 reads SGDLS; CDR2 reads YYNGEE. The CDR3 is 15 residues long. The CDR3 loop is CASSPTGQVGYEQYF. CDR3 coding DNA: TGTGCCAGCAGCCCCACGGGACAGGTCGGATACGAGCAGTACTTC.

About this clone: An end of the junction differs from the germline gene, which may be a read error. Here the CDR3 reads CASSSDNEQFF. The CDR3 nucleotides are TGTGCCAGCAGCTCCGACAATGAGCAGTTCTTC. The chain couples TRBV5-4 to TRBJ2-1; no clear D. Germline CDR1 SGHNT, CDR2 YYREEE (reference sequence). The CDR3 is 11 amino acids.

This sequence joins TRBV4-1 and TRBJ2-1, with 11 bases lining up with TRBD2. With V trimmed by 0 bases and J by 6 bases, 16 bases remained unmatched. Germline loops: CDR1 MGHRA, CDR2 YSYEKL. The CDR3 length is 20 residues. CDR3 sequence (DNA): TGCGCCAGCAGCCAAGATCCGGGTAGCGGGGGGGCCGGAGTCCTCAATGAGCAGTTCTTC. As protein: CASSQDPGSGGAGVLNEQFF.

The chain employs TRBV2 and TRBJ1-5, with D possibly TRBD1 on 6 matching bases. This CDR3 is 12 amino acids long. CDR1 and CDR2 (germline): SNHLY, FYNNEI. Between the trimmed V and J ends, which lost 8 bases and 5 bases, there was a span of 10 bases. Here the CDR3 reads CASSAGDQPQHF. DNA for the CDR3: TGTGCCAGCTCGGCAGGGGATCAGCCCCAGCATTTT. Full variable domain (rest looked up from reference TRBV2 and TRBJ1-5): EPEVTQTPSHQVTQMGQEVILRCVPISNHLYFYWYRQILGQKVEFLVSFYNNEISEKSEIFDDQFSVERPDGSNFTLKIRSTKLEDSAMYFCASSAGDQPQHFGDGTRLSIL.

CDR3 nucleotides: TGTGCCAGCAGTGAATCAGGGTACGGAAACACCATATATTTT. It encodes CASSESGYGNTIYF. This chain connects TRBV25-1 to TRBJ1-3; D possibly corresponds to TRBD1 (5 bases). V was cut by 1 base and J by 4 bases, with 8 bases left in between. Germline lookup yields CDR1 MGHDK and CDR2 SYGVNS. The CDR3 runs 14 residues. Complete variable domain (other parts from reference TRBV25-1 and TRBJ1-3): EADIYQTPRYLVIGTGKKITLECSQTMGHDKMYWYQQDPGMELHLIHYSYGVNSTEKGDLSSESTVSRIRTEHFPLTLESARPSHTSQYLCASSESGYGNTIYFGEGSWLTVV.

The chain carries TRBV5-6 and TRBJ2-7; a possible D gene is TRBD1 (5 bases). Germline V gene lookup returns CDR1 SGHDT and CDR2 YYEEEE. Trimming took 4 bases from V and 2 from J, leaving 10 bases between them. The CDR3 is made up of 13 amino acids. The DNA of the CDR3 is TGTGCCAGCAGCAAACGCAGGGCCTACGAGCAGTACTTC. Protein: CASSKRRAYEQYF.

The chain joins TRBV7-6 to TRBJ2-2, with D uncertain. CDR3 length: 11 residues. Germline assignment: CDR1 SGHVS and CDR2 FNYEAQ. The CDR3 coding sequence is TGTCTACCTCGTGGCACCGGGGAGCTGTTTTTT. This sequence encodes CLPRGTGELFF.

The rearrangement links TRBV5-1 to TRBJ1-4; possible D gene TRBD1, 5 bases. Germline CDR1 SGHRS, CDR2 YFSETQ. The CDR3 spans 15 residues. Trimming left V 2 bases short and J 7 bases short, with 15 bases between. As DNA, the CDR3 is TGCGCCAGCAGCTTAGAGACAGAAGGTGGTGAAAAACTGTTTTTT. As protein: CASSLETEGGEKLFF.

The V call is TRBV9, the J call TRBJ2-7, with 10 bases lining up with TRBD2. Germline V gene data show CDR1 as SGDLS and CDR2 as YYNGEE. V shed 1 base, J shed 4 bases, and the junction held 8 bases outside the gene matches. This CDR3 region has 16 residues. The CDR3 loop is CASSVTHSGGAYEQYF. CDR3 coding DNA: TGTGCCAGCAGCGTAACCCACAGCGGGGGGGCGTACGAGCAGTACTTC.

This clone has a single count. The V and J genes are TRBV7-7 and TRBJ2-2; 11 bases match TRBD2. J gave up 0 bases and V 4 bases, and 13 bases lay outside the gene matches. CDR1 and CDR2 from the germline V gene are SSHAT and FNYEAQ (reference sequence). The length of the CDR3 is 20 residues. CDR3 bases: TGTGCCAGCAGCTGCCGACAGGGGCTAGCGGGGGGAACGAACACCGGGGAGCTGTTTTTT. It translates to CASSCRQGLAGGTNTGELFF.

The chain joins TRBV29-1 to TRBJ2-7; TRBD2 matches at 8 bases. Germline assignment: CDR1 SQVTM and CDR2 ANQGSEA. The V segment lost 0 bases and the J segment 4 bases; nucleotides outside the gene matches: 5. The CDR3 has 14 amino acids. The DNA for the CDR3 is TGCAGCGTTGAAGATCCGGGACTAGGATACGAGCAGTACTTC. This encodes CSVEDPGLGYEQYF.

The CDR3 loop is CASKEGTGEGNSPLHF. The CDR3 DNA is TGTGCCAGCAAGGAAGGGACAGGCGAAGGGAATTCACCCCTCCACTTT. The V gene is TRBV2, the J gene TRBJ1-6; 8 nucleotides match TRBD1. The CDR3 consists of 16 residues. The germline CDR1 and CDR2 sequences are SNHLY and FYNNEI. With V trimmed by 7 bases and J by 7 bases, 12 bases remained unmatched.

The table lists this clone with a few counts. This chain connects TRBV2 to TRBJ2-3; TRBD2 matches at 8 bases. V lost 9 bases to trimming and J lost 4 bases; unmatched junction nucleotides: 9. Germline lookup yields CDR1 SNHLY and CDR2 FYNNEI. CDR3 length: 14 residues. CDR3 region: CASRAGTRADTQYF. CDR3 bases: TGTGCCAGTCGGGCCGGGACTAGGGCAGATACGCAGTATTTT.

The V gene is TRBV15, the J gene TRBJ1-2; D unclear. There are 16 residues in the CDR3. V was trimmed by 3 bases and J by 3 bases, leaving 17 bases between them. Germline-derived CDR1 and CDR2 are LNHNV and YYDKDF (reference sequence). Here the CDR3 reads CATSRDLQSADYGYTF. The DNA for the CDR3 is TGTGCCACCAGCAGGGACTTGCAGAGCGCCGACTATGGCTACACCTTC.

The rearrangement uses TRBV7-9 and TRBJ1-5, with 9 bases that match TRBD1. Germline V gives CDR1 SEHNR, CDR2 FQNEAQ (reference sequence). The CDR3 is made up of 15 amino acids. The J segment lost 7 bases and the V segment lost 4 bases, leaving 8 bases of the junction unmatched. The CDR3 protein is CASSSSTGGRQPQHF. Here the CDR3 DNA reads TGTGCCAGCAGCTCATCGACAGGGGGAAGGCAGCCCCAGCATTTT.

The V and J genes are TRBV6-1 and TRBJ2-7; 11 bases agree with TRBD2. Trimming at V came to 8 bases and at J to 4 bases, leaving 7 bases not matched to a gene. Germline assignment: CDR1 MNHNS and CDR2 SASEGT. The CDR3 is made up of 14 amino acids. DNA of the CDR3: TGTGCCAGCCAAACTAGCGGGGGCCGATACGAGCAGTACTTC. This gives the protein CASQTSGGRYEQYF.

This clone turned up a few times. J is TRBJ1-6 and V is TRBV4-2; 9 bases map to TRBD1. The trim removed 2 bases at V and 6 bases at J, leaving 5 bases unmatched. CDR1 LGHNA and CDR2 YNFKEQ come from the germline V gene. The CDR3 covers 16 residues. As DNA, the CDR3 is TGTGCCAGCAGCCAAACCACAGGGGGCGTTAATTCACCCCTCCACTTT. Translated: CASSQTTGGVNSPLHF.

This chain joins TRBV10-2 and TRBJ1-5, with 8 bases lining up with TRBD1. V was clipped by 7 bases and J by 2 bases; unmatched bases: 1. Germline V gene data show CDR1 as WSHSY and CDR2 as SAAADI. The CDR3 length is 13 residues. CDR3 in DNA: TGCGCCAGCATGGACAGGGGCAATCAGCCCCAGCATTTT. It specifies CASMDRGNQPQHF.

The chain carries TRBV5-5 and TRBJ2-2; D call uncertain. CDR3 length: 11 amino acids. The germline V gene encodes CDR1 SGHKS and CDR2 YYEKEE (reference sequence). Trimming pared 2 bases from V and 11 bases from J, leaving 7 bases between. The CDR3 is CASSFSRELFF. The DNA for the CDR3 is TGTGCCAGCAGCTTCAGTCGAGAGCTGTTTTTT.

This clone came up once. V usage is TRBV6-6 and J usage is TRBJ2-2, with D perhaps matching TRBD2 (7 bases). CDR1 is MNHNY, CDR2 SVGAGI, per germline (reference sequence). This CDR3 comprises 14 residues. Trimming cost V 9 bases and J 0 bases, with 11 bases left between them. The CDR3 region has the DNA TGTGCCAGTCAAGGGGGGGCGAACACCGGGGAGCTGTTTTTT. Amino acids: CASQGGANTGELFF.

This chain joins TRBV29-1 and TRBJ1-2; TRBD1 matches 7 bases. The length of the CDR3 is 14 residues. Germline CDR1 is SQVTM and CDR2 is ANQGSEA. Unmatched junction bases numbered 12, after V lost 4 bases and J lost 7 bases. CDR3 sequence: CSVGTGDRGGGYTF. The CDR3 region has the DNA TGCAGCGTTGGAACAGGGGACCGGGGGGGTGGCTACACCTTC.

The CDR3 DNA sequence: TGTGCCAGCAGCTTAGTCCTAGATACGCAGTATTTT. Translating it yields CASSLVLDTQYF. The chain employs TRBV11-2 and TRBJ2-3; D not certain. V lost 1 base and J 5 bases, leaving 4 bases between the germline ends. The CDR3 spans 12 residues. Germline lookup yields CDR1 SGHAT and CDR2 FQNNGV.

This chain joins TRBV4-1 and TRBJ2-2, with 9 bases lining up with TRBD1. Trimming took 8 bases from V and 7 from J; bases not matched to a gene: 8. CDR3 length: 14 residues. Germline loops: CDR1 MGHRA, CDR2 YSYEKL. This CDR3 is CASVPGQGGGELFF. The DNA for the CDR3 is TGCGCCAGCGTTCCGGGACAGGGCGGCGGGGAGCTGTTTTTT.

J is TRBJ1-1 and V is TRBV6-5; 8 nucleotides match TRBD1. This CDR3 spans 15 amino acids. J gave up 4 bases and V 6 bases, and 10 bases lay outside the gene matches. Germline CDR1 MNHEY, CDR2 SVGAGI. CDR3 protein: CASSRSGRGLTEAFF. As DNA, the CDR3 is TGTGCCAGCAGCAGATCCGGCAGGGGGCTCACTGAAGCTTTCTTT.